A single sample is the source of the 18 T cell receptor beta chains below, sequenced in a study of control samples from healthy donors and cancer patients. Sequenced by immunoSEQ multiplex PCR; TCRdb stores in-frame clones only, minus some. The sample shows more than 85,000 clones, 83% of them seen only once. The source material was blood. The receptors shown here come from a woman aged 45-65 years in good health.

The chain links TRBV27 to TRBJ1-6; D may be TRBD1 (5 bases). V lost 8 bases and J lost 7, with 24 bases in between. Germline V gene lookup returns CDR1 MNHEY and CDR2 SMNVEV (reference sequence). The CDR3 sequence is 17 residues long. CDR3 loop: CASARDLLAALNSPLHF. The CDR3 DNA reads as TGTGCCAGCGCCCGGGACCTCCTGGCCGCCTTAAATTCACCCCTCCACTTT.

This chain joins TRBV28 and TRBJ2-7; TRBD2 is a possible D gene (5 bases). Between the trimmed V and J ends, which lost 5 bases and 2 bases, there was a span of 13 bases. CDR1 is MDHEN, CDR2 SYDVKM, per germline. CDR3 size: 14 residues. CDR3 protein: CASSKLALTYEQYF. Here the CDR3 DNA reads TGTGCCAGCAGTAAGCTAGCCCTAACCTACGAGCAGTACTTC.

J is TRBJ1-6 and V is TRBV20-1, with 7 positions matching TRBD1. With 6 bases clipped from V and 3 bases from J, the junction kept 5 bases outside the gene matches. CDR3 length: 14 amino acids. Germline assignment: CDR1 DFQATT and CDR2 SNEGSKA (reference sequence). CDR3 nucleotides: TGCAGTGCCAGTCGGGACAGCTATAATTCACCCCTCCACTTT. Translation: CSASRDSYNSPLHF.

The genes are TRBV27 and TRBJ2-4; TRBD1 agrees at 10 bases. The junction had 13 bases not matched to a gene; V was cut back by 4 bases and J by 4 bases. Germline-derived CDR1 and CDR2 are MNHEY and SMNVEV (reference sequence). This CDR3 has 18 amino acids. CDR3 coding DNA: TGTGCCAGCAGTTATCGGACAGGGGGAGTGGGTTTGAAAAACATTCAGTACTTC. It is translated as CASSYRTGGVGLKNIQYF.

As for this clone: The junction departs from germline at one end; a sequencing error may be responsible. The chain joins TRBV7-7 to TRBJ1-5; 7 nucleotides line up with TRBD1. CDR1 and CDR2 (germline): SSHAT, FNYEAQ (reference sequence). This CDR3 is 13 amino acids long. The DNA of the CDR3 is TGTGCTAGCAGCAATACAGGGGATCAGCCCCAGCATTTT. Protein product: CASSNTGDQPQHF.

The chain recombines TRBV25-1 with TRBJ2-1; D possibly corresponds to TRBD1 (5 bases). Germline V gene sequence: CDR1 MGHDK, CDR2 SYGVNS. The CDR3 length is 13 residues. Trimming took 5 bases from V and 5 from J, leaving 10 bases between them. CDR3 DNA sequence: TGTGCCAGCAGTACCAGGGAAGACAATGAGCAGTTCTTC. Protein product: CASSTREDNEQFF.

V and J are TRBV6-2 or TRBV6-3 and TRBJ1-5; tentative D call: TRBD1 (5 bases). The CDR3 covers 19 residues. The germline V gene has CDR1 MNHEY and CDR2 SVGEGT. Trimming shortened V by 2 bases and J by 0 bases, and 20 bases separated the two germline ends. CDR3 sequence (DNA): TGTGCCAGCAGTTACCTCGAGGCGGGGGAAGTTAATAGCAATCAGCCCCAGCATTTT. It yields the protein CASSYLEAGEVNSNQPQHF.

As regards this clone: Other DNA sequences in the sample encode the same CDR3. The J gene is TRBJ1-2, the V gene TRBV11-2; 8 nucleotides align to TRBD1. V lost 4 bases to trimming and J lost 12 bases; unmatched junction nucleotides: 13. Germline V gives CDR1 SGHAT, CDR2 FQNNGV. The CDR3 sequence is 14 residues long. The CDR3 sequence: CASSSAGGQGVHTF. The CDR3 DNA follows: TGTGCCAGCAGCTCGGCAGGGGGCCAGGGCGTACACACCTTC.

This clone showed up just once. The V call is TRBV18, the J call TRBJ1-2; TRBD1 matches at 7 bases. Germline trimming cut 6 bases from V and 4 bases from J; bases unmatched to any gene: 8. Germline CDR1 is KGHSH and CDR2 is LQKENI. This CDR3 is built from 14 residues. CDR3 loop: CASSRDSQFYGYTF. The CDR3 DNA follows: TGTGCCAGCTCGAGGGACAGTCAATTCTATGGCTACACCTTC.

V usage is TRBV13 and J usage is TRBJ2-1, with 13 bases that match TRBD2. The CDR3 runs 15 residues. J gave up 9 bases and V 5 bases, and 7 bases lay outside the gene matches. Germline assignment: CDR1 PRHDT and CDR2 FYEKMQ (reference sequence). CDR3 sequence: CASSPGTSGNGEQFF. CDR3 nucleotides: TGTGCCAGCAGCCCTGGGACTAGCGGGAATGGTGAGCAGTTCTTC.

V and J are TRBV28 and TRBJ1-6, with D possibly matching TRBD1 (5 bases). Trimming stripped 6 bases from V and 8 bases from J, with 14 bases between. Looked up from germline, CDR1 is MDHEN and CDR2 is SYDVKM. The CDR3 loop spans 14 amino acids. The CDR3 sequence is CASSQGRADSPLHF. CDR3 in DNA: TGTGCCAGCAGCCAGGGTAGAGCGGATTCACCCCTCCACTTT.

The gene calls are TRBV27 and TRBJ1-2; 7 nucleotides line up with TRBD1. Germline loops: CDR1 MNHEY, CDR2 SMNVEV (reference sequence). This CDR3 region has 13 residues. The V gene end was trimmed by 3 bases and the J gene end by 8 bases; junction bases not matched to a gene: 6. Here the CDR3 DNA reads TGTGCCAGCAGTTTCCCGGACAGGAGCGGCTACACCTTC. This codes for CASSFPDRSGYTF.

This chain joins TRBV7-9 and TRBJ1-3; D perhaps matches TRBD1 (6 bases). CDR3 length equals 14 residues. The V and J ends lost 3 bases and 4 bases respectively, with 10 bases between them. Germline lookup yields CDR1 SEHNR and CDR2 FQNEAQ (reference sequence). This CDR3 reads CASSFEGVGNTIYF. The CDR3, as DNA: TGTGCCAGCAGCTTCGAGGGGGTAGGAAACACCATATATTTT.

The J gene is TRBJ2-1, the V gene TRBV11-3; D may be TRBD1 or TRBD2 (5 bases each). The CDR3 totals 15 residues. V lost 3 bases, J lost 0 bases, and 9 bases lay in between. Germline-derived CDR1 and CDR2 are SGHNT and YENEEA. This chain's CDR3 is CASSFKGSSYNEQFF. The CDR3 DNA follows: TGTGCCAGCAGCTTTAAGGGGAGCTCCTACAATGAGCAGTTCTTC.

The V and J genes are TRBV19 and TRBJ1-6; D unresolved. The CDR3 runs 11 residues. The germline V gene has CDR1 LNHDA and CDR2 SQIVND (reference sequence). CDR3 DNA: TGTGCATCGGAGGGAGGAATGACCTACCACTTT. Translating gives CASEGGMTYHF.

By sample fraction, this clone is medium-sized (0.01 to 0.1%). The J gene is TRBJ2-7, the V gene TRBV29-1; 10 bases are a match to TRBD2. V dropped 6 bases and J dropped 1; count of bases not matched to a gene: 9. Germline V lookup: CDR1 SQVTM, CDR2 ANQGSEA. The CDR3 extends over 15 amino acids. DNA for the CDR3: TGCAGCGTCTCAAAATTAGCGGGAGGTTCCTACGAGCAGTACTTC. This translates into CSVSKLAGGSYEQYF.

This clone was recorded many times. V gene TRBV7-6 combines with J gene TRBJ2-2, with D possibly TRBD1 on 5 matching bases. Between the trimmed V and J ends, which lost 4 bases and 5 bases, there was a span of 17 bases. This CDR3 contains 16 residues. The germline V gene has CDR1 SGHVS and CDR2 FNYEAQ. CDR3: CASSSTRDPRTGELFF. As DNA, the CDR3 is TGTGCCAGCAGCTCAACCAGGGATCCACGGACCGGGGAGCTGTTTTTT.

This sequence joins TRBV10-3 and TRBJ1-2, with 7 nucleotides matching TRBD1. Germline V gene sequence: CDR1 ENHRY, CDR2 SYGVKD. CDR3 length equals 13 residues. With 6 bases clipped from V and 5 bases from J, the junction kept 6 bases outside the gene matches. The CDR3 region has the DNA TGTGCCATCAGCCCCCAGGGGGGATATGGCTACACCTTC. Its translation is CAISPQGGYGYTF.